This T cell receptor (beta chain) was sequenced for a study of blood T cell repertoires in COVID-19 (dated by TCRdb to 2020 to 2022). Regarding the study in general: Recovered participants in ImmuneRACE Cohort 3 were defined by two consecutive negative NP/OP PCR tests, clearance by a healthcare professional, or resolution of symptoms. Samples covering the acute and convalescent phases of COVID-19 were provided by collaborators in the United States, Italy and Spain. The repertoires were released in a freely available public database intended as a resource for research on the immune response to SARS-CoV-2. Where available, HLA class I and class II types were taken from metadata supplied by the sample provider and were not determined by assay-based typing. The samples were drawn from two sources: the first 160 participants of the ongoing ImmuneRACE study, and 950 to 1,500 subjects contributed by 6 global collaborators. Deeply sampled blood TCRbeta repertoires from subjects exposed to, actively infected with, or recovered from COVID-19 were included in the dataset. The material from the prospective study consisted of cDNA or gDNA derived from T cells, B-cell-depleted T cells, or PBMCs. Nearly every sample came with metadata listing a de-identified subject ID, COVID-19 status, age in years and sex. The investigation overall reported the following: The quantity of clinical and demographic metadata differed by source and by participant and was supplied without curation.

Participants in the prospective study were aged about 18 to 95 years, lived in approximately 26 United States geographic areas, and enrolled through a virtual design. In the prospective study, participants were assigned to cohorts based on the clinical history participants reported in a screening survey and a study questionnaire. Each participant in the prospective study had whole blood, serum and a nasopharyngeal or oropharyngeal swab collected by mobile phlebotomists. Additional blood draws and questionnaires over an approximately two-month period could optionally be provided by prospective study participants. Blood samples from the prospective study were shipped frozen or at room temperature prior to DNA extraction. The immunoSEQ Assay, a bias-controlled multiplex PCR, was used to amplify TCRbeta CDR3 regions from genomic DNA. In the original analysis: Nucleated cell counts per sample were estimated from amplification of reference gene primers within the assay. To quantify the absolute abundance of each unique TCRbeta CDR3 rearrangement, sequence reads were collapsed and filtered. Productive Simpson clonality was computed per sample as the square root of Simpson's diversity index over productive rearrangements. TCRdb's version of the immuneACCESS table is confined to in-frame rearrangements and falls short of the full clone set. An unresolved V gene accounts for under half of the shortfall where checked; the remainder is of unknown origin. V, J and clone size derive from that table, while D and trimming were established from the DNA sequence. For this sample there are approximately 360,000 clones; more than 75% appear just once. Of the sample, 1.9% is held by the ten largest clones.

The CDR1 and CDR2 encoded by the germline V gene are ENHRY and SYGVKD. From the cysteine up to the phenylalanine, the CDR3 has a length of 13 residues. Solely the CDR3 DNA is kept, with 39 bases framed from the first base. V drops 5 bases and J drops 5 bases, leaving 11 bases in between. In regard to this clone: Its antigen remains undetermined. It has no much larger one-base neighbor in the sample; base qualities were not kept.

The sequence is built from TRBV10-3 and TRBJ2-3, with TRBD1 tentatively as D gene (8 bases match). The sequencing input was PBMCs or T cells enriched from blood (not recorded which). This TCR was sampled from a man in his forties or fifties in a cohort exposed to, infected with or recovered from COVID-19 (not recorded which). The CDR3 in this case is CAISSGTGDTQYF. The nucleotides are TGTGCCATCAGTAGCGGGACAGGAGATACGCAGTATTTT.